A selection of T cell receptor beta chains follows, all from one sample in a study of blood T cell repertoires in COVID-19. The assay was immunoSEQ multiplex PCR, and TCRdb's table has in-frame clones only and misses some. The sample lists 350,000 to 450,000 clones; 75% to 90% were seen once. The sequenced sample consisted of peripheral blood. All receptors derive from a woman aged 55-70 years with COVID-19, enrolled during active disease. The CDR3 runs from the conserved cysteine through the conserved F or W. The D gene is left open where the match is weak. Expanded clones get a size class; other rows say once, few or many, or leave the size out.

TGTGCCAGCAGCAGACGGACAGGGGCAAACTATGGCTACACCTTC,CASSRRTGANYGYTF,15,.,TRBD1,TRBV5-4,TRBJ1-2
TGTGCCATCAGTGAATTACAGGGGGCGCCTCACAATGAGCAGTTCTTC,CAISELQGAPHNEQFF,16,.,TRBD1,TRBV10-3,TRBJ2-1
TGCGCCAGCAGCCAAGCCGTGCGGACAGTCACCGGGGAGCTGTTTTTT,CASSQAVRTVTGELFF,16,.,.,TRBV4-3,TRBJ2-2
TGTGCCAGCAGCTTGGGACTAACAGGAGAGACCCAGTACTTC,CASSLGLTGETQYF,14,.,TRBD2,TRBV11-2,TRBJ2-5
TGTGCCAGTATGGAGGGGGGGTACACCGGGGAGCTGTTTTTT,CASMEGGYTGELFF,14,.,.,TRBV19,TRBJ2-2
TGCGCCAGCAGCTCAAGACAGGGCCCAGATACGCAGTATTTT,CASSSRQGPDTQYF,14,.,TRBD1,TRBV5-1,TRBJ2-3
TGTGCCATCAGTGACAGGGCAGGGGGCGAGCAGTACTTC,CAISDRAGGEQYF,13,few,TRBD1,TRBV10-3,TRBJ2-7
TGTGCCAGCAGTTACTCTACAGGTTTGAACACTGAAGCTTTCTTT,CASSYSTGLNTEAFF,15,few,.,TRBV6-5,TRBJ1-1
TGCGCCAGCAGCGTGGACAGGTTTAACACTGAAGCTTTCTTT,CASSVDRFNTEAFF,14,.,TRBD1,TRBV5-1,TRBJ1-1
TGCGCCAGCAGCTTGGCGCTAGCGGGGGGGCTAGAGACCCAGTACTTC,CASSLALAGGLETQYF,16,.,TRBD2,TRBV5-1,TRBJ2-5
TGTGCCAGCAGCTTGGATGGCGGGCATGAAAAACTGTTTTTT,CASSLDGGHEKLFF,14,.,.,TRBV5-4,TRBJ1-4
TGTGCCAGCAGTAGGACTAGACGGGACACCGGGGAGCTGTTTTTT,CASSRTRRDTGELFF,15,.,TRBD2,TRBV6-5,TRBJ2-2
TGTGCCAGCAGAGTGGGGGCCGGGAACAATGAGCAGTTCTTC,CASRVGAGNNEQFF,14,once,.,TRBV7-9,TRBJ2-1
TGTGCCAGCAGCCACCTAGACAGGGTTGGGGAAAAACTGTTTTTT,CASSHLDRVGEKLFF,15,.,TRBD1,TRBV6-6,TRBJ1-4
TGTGCCAGCAGCTTAGGCTGGGACAGAATCAATCAGCCCCAGCATTTT,CASSLGWDRINQPQHF,16,.,TRBD1,TRBV13,TRBJ1-5
TGTGCCAGCAGGGGACTAGCGGCGAGCACAGATACGCAGTATTTT,CASRGLAASTDTQYF,15,.,TRBD2,TRBV6-5,TRBJ2-3
TGTGCCAGCAGTGACAGACTAGCGGGGGGGTACGAGCAGTACTTC,CASSDRLAGGYEQYF,15,.,TRBD2,TRBV2,TRBJ2-7
TGTGCCAGCAGGGACAGGAGCACTGAAGCTTTCTTT,CASRDRSTEAFF,12,.,TRBD1,TRBV6-5,TRBJ1-1
TGTGCCAGCAGCTTAGGGGAAGGGGGGGCCTGGGATGAGCAGTTCTTC,CASSLGEGGAWDEQFF,16,.,.,TRBV13,TRBJ2-1
TGCGCCAGCAGCTTGGTGGCTAGCGGGGGTAACGAGCAGTACTTC,CASSLVASGGNEQYF,15,.,TRBD2,TRBV5-1,TRBJ2-7
TGTGCCAGCAGCCATACAGGTTTTAAGGAGACCCAGTACTTC,CASSHTGFKETQYF,14,.,.,TRBV11-3,TRBJ2-5
TGTGCCAGCAGCTTTGAAGGGGTATCCGGGGCCAACGTCCTGACTTTC,CASSFEGVSGANVLTF,16,.,.,TRBV11-3,TRBJ2-6
TGTGCCAGCAGCTTAGGGGGGGCGAATGGCTACACCTTC,CASSLGGANGYTF,13,.,.,TRBV13,TRBJ1-2
TGTGCCAGTAGTATTCAGGTGACTAGCGGCCCTGAGCAGTTCTTC,CASSIQVTSGPEQFF,15,.,TRBD2,TRBV19,TRBJ2-1
TGTGCCAGCAGACAGGGCGACAATCAGCCCCAGCATTTT,CASRQGDNQPQHF,13,.,TRBD1,TRBV19,TRBJ1-5
TGTGCCAGTAGTATGCACAGGGAGTACACTGAAGCTTTCTTT,CASSMHREYTEAFF,14,.,.,TRBV19,TRBJ1-1
TGTGCCAGCAGCTCCGGTGTGGGGGCGGTCCATGACACCATATATTTT,CASSSGVGAVHDTIYF,16,.,.,TRBV7-9,TRBJ1-3
TGTGCCAGCAGCGTATGGGAGGGTCGCCAAGAGACCCAGTACTTC,CASSVWEGRQETQYF,15,.,TRBD2,TRBV9,TRBJ2-5
TGTGCCAGCAGCCAAGATCGTCCCGGGGAGCTGTTTTTT,CASSQDRPGELFF,13,.,.,TRBV14,TRBJ2-2
TGTGCCAGCAGCCTAGTGTCTGGGCGAGCCAACGTCCTGACTTTC,CASSLVSGRANVLTF,15,once,.,TRBV7-2,TRBJ2-6
TGTGCCAGCAGTTCGGACAGCTCCTTTGGAAACACCATATATTTT,CASSSDSSFGNTIYF,15,.,.,TRBV5-4,TRBJ1-3
TGTGCCAGCAGTTTAGCCCCGGGTCCTTATGGCTACACCTTC,CASSLAPGPYGYTF,14,.,.,TRBV27,TRBJ1-2
TGTGCCTGGAGTACGAGGCGCAGATCACCCCTCCACTTT,CAWSTRRRSPLHF,13,.,.,TRBV30,TRBJ1-6
TGTGCCAGCAGCGTAGCCGGACAGGGTCTAGGGGAGCAGTACTTC,CASSVAGQGLGEQYF,15,.,TRBD1,TRBV9,TRBJ2-7
TGTGCCAGCAGTTTAGGGCAGGGGTATGGCTACACCTTC,CASSLGQGYGYTF,13,.,.,TRBV12-3/TRBV12-4,TRBJ1-2
TGTGCCAGCAGCCAATTCGGGACTAGCAGTTCCTACAATGAGCAGTTCTTC,CASSQFGTSSSYNEQFF,17,.,TRBD2,TRBV4-2,TRBJ2-1
TGTGCCAGTTGGGACAGGTTGGGTCCAAAGCCCCAGCATTTT,CASWDRLGPKPQHF,14,few,TRBD1,TRBV19,TRBJ1-5
TGTGCCAGCAGTTCTCTCGGAAACATTCAGTACTTC,CASSSLGNIQYF,12,.,.,TRBV6-2/TRBV6-3,TRBJ2-4
TGCAGCGTTGCGGTTGTGCTTAACGCTGAAGCTTTCTTT,CSVAVVLNAEAFF,13,.,.,TRBV29-1,TRBJ1-1
TGTGCCAGTAGCGGCGCAACCAGGACAGAAGAAAACTATGGCTACACCTTC,CASSGATRTEENYGYTF,17,once,.,TRBV19,TRBJ1-2
TGTGCCAGCAGCTTTCGACAGGGGAATCAGCCCCAGCATTTT,CASSFRQGNQPQHF,14,once,TRBD1,TRBV7-2,TRBJ1-5
TGTGCCAGCAGCTTACCGGACAGGGAGGGCTACACCTTC,CASSLPDREGYTF,13,.,TRBD1,TRBV13,TRBJ1-2
TGCGCCAGCAGCCAAGTGAGGGCCGGGTTGAGAACCTACGAGCAGTACTTC,CASSQVRAGLRTYEQYF,17,.,.,TRBV4-1,TRBJ2-7
TGTGCCAGCAGTCACCCGGGACTTTCCTACGAGCAGTACTTC,CASSHPGLSYEQYF,14,.,.,TRBV11-2,TRBJ2-7
TGTGCCACCAGGCCAGCGGGGGTCTACAATGAGCAGTTCTTC,CATRPAGVYNEQFF,14,.,TRBD2,TRBV7-9,TRBJ2-1
TGTGCCAGCAGGTCCTCAGGGAATGGAAACACCATATATTTT,CASRSSGNGNTIYF,14,.,.,TRBV6-5,TRBJ1-3
TGCACCAGCAGCCCTAGCGGGGGGCCTATACGATCCAATGAGCAGTTCTTC,CTSSPSGGPIRSNEQFF,17,.,.,TRBV1,TRBJ2-1
TGCGCCAGCAGCCAAGCACTAGCGGGGGCCCTAGATACGCAGTATTTT,CASSQALAGALDTQYF,16,.,TRBD2,TRBV4-1,TRBJ2-3
TGTGCCAGCAGCTTAGTTCCTTTCGGCTCCTACGAGCAGTACTTC,CASSLVPFGSYEQYF,15,.,.,TRBV7-6,TRBJ2-7
TGTGCCAGCAGTGAAGCGCACCCTAGCGGGGGCATCTCCTACGAGCAGTACTTC,CASSEAHPSGGISYEQYF,18,.,TRBD2,TRBV6-1,TRBJ2-7
TGTGCCAGCAGTGACCGCGGACTTGGTAGAGATGAGCAGTTCTTC,CASSDRGLGRDEQFF,15,.,.,TRBV6-1,TRBJ2-1
TGCGCCAGCAGCTTGGATGTCCAGTACACTGAAGCTTTCTTT,CASSLDVQYTEAFF,14,.,.,TRBV5-1,TRBJ1-1
TGTGCCAGCTCAGAGGACAGGGTTCAGGTGCAGCCCCAGCATTTT,CASSEDRVQVQPQHF,15,.,TRBD1,TRBV18,TRBJ1-5
TGTGCCAGCAGCGTAAGGTCGGGAGCGGGGACCCAAGAGACCCAGTACTTC,CASSVRSGAGTQETQYF,17,.,TRBD2,TRBV9,TRBJ2-5